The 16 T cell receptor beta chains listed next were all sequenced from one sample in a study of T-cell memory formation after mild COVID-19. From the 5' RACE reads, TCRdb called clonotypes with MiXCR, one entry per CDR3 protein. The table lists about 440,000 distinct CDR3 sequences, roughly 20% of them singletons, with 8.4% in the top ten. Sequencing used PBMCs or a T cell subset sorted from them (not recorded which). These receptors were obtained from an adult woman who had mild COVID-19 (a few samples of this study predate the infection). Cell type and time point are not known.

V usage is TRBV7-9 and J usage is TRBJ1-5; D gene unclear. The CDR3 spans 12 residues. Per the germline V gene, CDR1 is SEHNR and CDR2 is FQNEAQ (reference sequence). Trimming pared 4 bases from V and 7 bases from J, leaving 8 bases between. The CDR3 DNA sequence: TGTGCCAGCAGCTCCTTCGGGCAGCCCCAGCATTTT. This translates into CASSSFGQPQHF. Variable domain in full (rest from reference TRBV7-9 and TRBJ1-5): DTGVSQNPRHKITKRGQNVTFRCDPISEHNRLYWYRQTLGQGPEFLTYFQNEAQLEKSRLLSDRFSAERPKGSFSTLEIQRTEQGDSAMYLCASSSFGQPQHFGDGTRLSIL.

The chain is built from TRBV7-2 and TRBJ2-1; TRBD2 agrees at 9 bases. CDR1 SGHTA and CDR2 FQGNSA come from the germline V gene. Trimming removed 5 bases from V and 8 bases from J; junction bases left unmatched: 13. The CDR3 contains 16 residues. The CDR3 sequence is CASSLRGGRAPDEQFF. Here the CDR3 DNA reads TGTGCCAGCAGCCTTCGAGGCGGGAGGGCCCCCGATGAGCAGTTCTTC. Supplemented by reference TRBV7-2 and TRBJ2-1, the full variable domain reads GAGVSQSPSNKVTEKGKDVELRCDPISGHTALYWYRQSLGQGLEFLIYFQGNSAPDKSGLPSDRFSAERTGGSVSTLTIQRTQQEDSAVYLCASSLRGGRAPDEQFFGPGTRLTVL.

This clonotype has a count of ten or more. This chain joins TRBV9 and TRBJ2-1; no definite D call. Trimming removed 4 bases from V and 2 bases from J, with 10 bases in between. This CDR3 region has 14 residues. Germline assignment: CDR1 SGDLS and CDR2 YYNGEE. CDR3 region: CASSPNPTYNEQFF. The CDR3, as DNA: TGTGCCAGCAGCCCCAACCCCACCTACAATGAGCAGTTCTTC.

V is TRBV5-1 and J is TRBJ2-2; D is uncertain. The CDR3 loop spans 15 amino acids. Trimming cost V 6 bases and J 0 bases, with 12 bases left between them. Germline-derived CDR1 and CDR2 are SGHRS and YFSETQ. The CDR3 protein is CASTVEPSNTGELFF. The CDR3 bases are TGCGCCAGCACGGTGGAACCGTCGAACACCGGGGAGCTGTTTTTT.

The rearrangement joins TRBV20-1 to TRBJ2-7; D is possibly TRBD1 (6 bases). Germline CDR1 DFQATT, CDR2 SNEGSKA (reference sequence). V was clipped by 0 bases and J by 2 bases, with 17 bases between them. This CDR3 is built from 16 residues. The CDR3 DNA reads TGCAGTGCTAGAGATCCTTCGACAGGTGTTACCTACGAGCAGTACTTC. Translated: CSARDPSTGVTYEQYF.

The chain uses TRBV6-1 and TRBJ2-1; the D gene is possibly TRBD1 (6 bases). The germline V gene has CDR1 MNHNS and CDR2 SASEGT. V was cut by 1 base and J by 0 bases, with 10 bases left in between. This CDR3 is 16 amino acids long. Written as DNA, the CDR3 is TGTGCCAGCAGTGAAGTGCCAGGGGACTCCTACAATGAGCAGTTCTTC. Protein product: CASSEVPGDSYNEQFF.

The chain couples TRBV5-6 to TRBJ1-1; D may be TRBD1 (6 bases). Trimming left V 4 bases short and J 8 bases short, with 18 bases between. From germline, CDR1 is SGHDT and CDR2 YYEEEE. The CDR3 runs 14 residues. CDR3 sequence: CASSVDRRGSEAFF. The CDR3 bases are TGTGCCAGCAGCGTCGACAGGAGAGGGTCAGAAGCTTTCTTT.

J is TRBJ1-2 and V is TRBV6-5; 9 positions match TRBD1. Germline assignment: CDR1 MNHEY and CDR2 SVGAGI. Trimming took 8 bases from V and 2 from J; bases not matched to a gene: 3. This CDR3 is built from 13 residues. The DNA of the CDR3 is TGTGCCAGCCGGACAGGGGTAAACTATGGCTACACCTTC. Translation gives CASRTGVNYGYTF.

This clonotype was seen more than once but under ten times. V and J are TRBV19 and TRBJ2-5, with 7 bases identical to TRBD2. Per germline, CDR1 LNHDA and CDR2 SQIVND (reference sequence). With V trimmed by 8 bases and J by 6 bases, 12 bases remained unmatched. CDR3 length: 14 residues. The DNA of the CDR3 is TGTGCCAGTTCCGACGGGACTACCGGCCAGACCCAGTACTTC. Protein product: CASSDGTTGQTQYF.

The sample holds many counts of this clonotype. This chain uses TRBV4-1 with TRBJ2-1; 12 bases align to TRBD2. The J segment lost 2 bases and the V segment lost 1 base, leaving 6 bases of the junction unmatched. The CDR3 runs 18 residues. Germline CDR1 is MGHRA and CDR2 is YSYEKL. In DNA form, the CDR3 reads TGCGCCAGCAGCCAAGGACTAGCGGGGGCCTCGACCTACAATGAGCAGTTCTTC. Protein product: CASSQGLAGASTYNEQFF.

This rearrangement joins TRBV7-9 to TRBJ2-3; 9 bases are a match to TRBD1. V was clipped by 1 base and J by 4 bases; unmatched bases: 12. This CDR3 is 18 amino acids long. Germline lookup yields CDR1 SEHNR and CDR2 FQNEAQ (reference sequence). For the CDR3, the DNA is TGTGCCAGCAGCTTAGGCGGGGGACAGGGTTATTACGCAGATACGCAGTATTTT. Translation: CASSLGGGQGYYADTQYF.

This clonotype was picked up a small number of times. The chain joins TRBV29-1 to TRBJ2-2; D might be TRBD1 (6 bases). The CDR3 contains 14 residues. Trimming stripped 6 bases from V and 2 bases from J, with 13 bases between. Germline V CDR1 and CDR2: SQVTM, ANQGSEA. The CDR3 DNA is TGCAGCGTCCCCGGGACACACAACACCGGGGAGCTGTTTTTT. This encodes CSVPGTHNTGELFF.

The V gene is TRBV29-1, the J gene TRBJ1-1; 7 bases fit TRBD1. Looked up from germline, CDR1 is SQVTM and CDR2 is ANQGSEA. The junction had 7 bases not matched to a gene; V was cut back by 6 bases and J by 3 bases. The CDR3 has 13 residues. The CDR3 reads CSVATGPHTEAFF. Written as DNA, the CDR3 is TGCAGCGTCGCGACAGGGCCCCACACTGAAGCTTTCTTT.

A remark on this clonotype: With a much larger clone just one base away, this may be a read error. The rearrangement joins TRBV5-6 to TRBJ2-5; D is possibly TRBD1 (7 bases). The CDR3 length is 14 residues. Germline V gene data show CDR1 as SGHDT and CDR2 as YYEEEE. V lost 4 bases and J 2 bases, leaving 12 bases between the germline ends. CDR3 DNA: TGTGCCAGCAGCCGGGGGACAGAACAAGAGACCCAGTACTTC. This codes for CASSRGTEQETQYF.

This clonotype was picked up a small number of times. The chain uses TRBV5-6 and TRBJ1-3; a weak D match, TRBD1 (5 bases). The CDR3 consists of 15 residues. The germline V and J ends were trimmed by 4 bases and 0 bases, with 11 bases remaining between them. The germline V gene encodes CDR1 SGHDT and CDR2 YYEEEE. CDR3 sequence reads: CASSAWGVSGNTIYF. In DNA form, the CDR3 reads TGTGCCAGCAGCGCCTGGGGGGTCTCTGGAAACACCATATATTTT.

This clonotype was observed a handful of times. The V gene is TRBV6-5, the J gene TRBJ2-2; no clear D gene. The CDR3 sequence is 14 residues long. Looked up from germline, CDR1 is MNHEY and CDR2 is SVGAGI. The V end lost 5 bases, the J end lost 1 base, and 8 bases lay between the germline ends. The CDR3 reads CASSPQLNTGELFF. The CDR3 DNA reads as TGTGCCAGCAGTCCACAACTGAACACCGGGGAGCTGTTTTTT.